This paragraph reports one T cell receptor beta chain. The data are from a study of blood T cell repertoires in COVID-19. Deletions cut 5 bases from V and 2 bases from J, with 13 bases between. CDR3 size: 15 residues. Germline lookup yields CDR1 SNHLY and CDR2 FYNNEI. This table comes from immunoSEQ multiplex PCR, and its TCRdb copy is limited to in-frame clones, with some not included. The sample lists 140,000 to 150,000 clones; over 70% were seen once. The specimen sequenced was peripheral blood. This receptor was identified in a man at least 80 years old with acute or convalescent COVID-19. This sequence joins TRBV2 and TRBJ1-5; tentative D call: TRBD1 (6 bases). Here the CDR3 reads CASSLQGRGNQPQHF. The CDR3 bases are TGTGCCAGCAGTTTACAGGGCAGGGGCAATCAGCCCCAGCATTTT.